Listed below are T cell receptor beta chains from one sample, sequenced in a study of blood T cell repertoires in COVID-19. Sequencing was performed with immunoSEQ multiplex PCR; in TCRdb, only in-frame clones are kept and a portion is missing. The sample holds over 120,000 clones; 84% are singletons and the top ten take about a tenth. Sequenced input: peripheral blood. The origin of the receptors is a man in his 60s with active or convalescent COVID-19. CDR3s include the opening cysteine and the closing phenylalanine or tryptophan. A D gene is named only where the DNA matches it firmly. Clone size appears in some rows only: once, few, many, or a class for an expanded clone.

abundance	v_gene	j_gene	d_gene	CDR3aa	CDR3nt
-	TRBV14	TRBJ2-2	TRBD2	CASSQDMSSGIGGGELFF	TGTGCCAGCAGCCAAGATATGTCTAGCGGGATAGGTGGCGGGGAGCTGTTTTTT
-	TRBV29-1	TRBJ2-7	-	CSVQFPRTPYEQYF	TGCAGCGTTCAGTTTCCAAGGACACCCTACGAGCAGTACTTC
-	TRBV18	TRBJ1-1	-	CASSPPPGGPTEAFF	TGTGCCAGCTCACCACCTCCCGGGGGTCCCACTGAAGCTTTCTTT
-	TRBV5-1	TRBJ1-2	TRBD1	CASQVSGGSNYGYTF	TGCGCCAGCCAGGTGTCAGGGGGCTCTAACTATGGCTACACCTTC
-	TRBV24-1	TRBJ2-3	TRBD1	CATSDFGTGSADTQYF	TGTGCCACCAGTGATTTCGGGACAGGGAGCGCAGATACGCAGTATTTT
-	TRBV23-1	TRBJ2-6	TRBD1	CASSQAQGAGANVLTF	TGCGCCAGCAGTCAGGCACAGGGGGCTGGGGCCAACGTCCTGACTTTC
-	TRBV3-1/TRBV3-2	TRBJ1-3	TRBD1	CASSLRQGVGNTIYF	TGTGCCAGCAGCCTCAGACAGGGGGTTGGAAACACCATATATTTT
-	TRBV5-1	TRBJ1-2	-	CASSLVTLGGGYTF	TGCGCCAGCAGCTTGGTGACGCTTGGCGGTGGCTACACCTTC
-	TRBV10-1	TRBJ1-2	-	CASSERGSYGYTF	TGCGCCAGCAGTGAGAGAGGAAGCTATGGCTACACCTTC
-	TRBV15	TRBJ1-1	TRBD1	CATSRDMGQGRSGVNTEAFF	TGTGCCACCAGCAGAGATATGGGACAGGGCCGGAGTGGGGTGAACACTGAAGCTTTCTTT
few	TRBV11-3	TRBJ1-2	TRBD1	CASSSPGQDSLYGYTF	TGTGCCAGCAGCTCCCCGGGACAGGACAGTCTTTATGGCTACACCTTC
-	TRBV5-6	TRBJ2-4	TRBD1	CASIGQGLAKNIQYF	TGTGCCAGCATCGGACAGGGACTAGCCAAAAACATTCAGTACTTC
once	TRBV11-2	TRBJ1-1	TRBD1	CASSPGQGRAEAFF	TGTGCCAGCAGCCCGGGACAGGGGAGGGCTGAAGCTTTCTTT